The T cell receptor (beta chain) described here comes from a study of cytomegalovirus exposure and HLA in healthy donors. Study details: The approximately 120 validation repertoires, a later analysis reported, used the same platform as the roughly 660 repertoires from the first cohort. Points from the study as a whole: Accounts indicate the classifier identified cytomegalovirus status with strong specificity and sensitivity. Researchers reported that three CMV-associated chains were confirmed in vitro as CMV antigen-specific.

This clone showed up just once. Its antigen is still unknown. Libraries were prepared by immunoSEQ multiplex PCR; TCRdb keeps only in-frame clonotypes and omits some of them. The sample consists of around 120,000 clones, about 84% of them appearing once. Sequences were obtained from PBMCs. This TCR came from a man aged 18 to 30 in good health and CMV-seronegative.

CDR3: CASSPTSGGTAFTDTQYF. The CDR3 DNA sequence: TGCGCCAGCAGCCCTACTAGCGGGGGGACCGCTTTCACAGATACGCAGTATTTT. The J gene is TRBJ2-3, the V gene TRBV5-1; TRBD2 agrees at 12 bases. Germline-derived CDR1 and CDR2 are SGHRS and YFSETQ. The CDR3 extends over 18 amino acids. The J segment lost 2 bases and the V segment lost 4 bases, leaving 11 bases of the junction unmatched.